This T cell receptor beta chain was recovered during a study of human versus mouse CDR3 diversity and MHC coevolution. TCRdb's copy holds only in-frame clones and misses some; the assay was immunoSEQ multiplex PCR. Seen here are about 83,000 clones, around 90% observed once, and the top ten hold more than 0.13%. General study findings and limits: Clonal inequality was lowest in two of the three human donors. About 6 MHC II alleles selected the human T cells. Mice had fewer CDR3 deletions and insertions than humans on average. By iCHAO1, human TCR beta clonotypes numbered some 1.6 million, the most.

With V trimmed by 5 bases and J by 3 bases, 3 bases remained unmatched. The V gene's germline CDR1 is LNHDA and CDR2 SQIVND (reference sequence). This CDR3 has 13 residues. About this clone: Its antigen remains unknown.

V and J are TRBV19 and TRBJ1-2; 7 positions match TRBD1. This TCR was sampled from a person aged 25 to 69 in good health. Sample: naive CD4+ T cells from blood. Subset reported: CD45RO-negative CD62L-positive naive CD4 T cells. The chain's CDR3 is CASSDQGDYGYTF. CDR3 in DNA: TGTGCCAGTAGTGATCAGGGGGACTATGGCTACACCTTC.